This T cell receptor (beta chain) originates from a study of post-analysis software for immune sequencing data. Study-level information: The patients showed relapsing-remitting, secondary progressive and progressive-relapsing multiple sclerosis courses. Study-wide points: Normalized Chao1 diversity was significantly reduced in patients versus controls. By F measure, strong co-clustering occurred among samples prepared in the same batch. There were five TRBV segments more frequent in patients than controls, and TRBV5-6, TRBV5-1 and TRBV20-1 were among them.

Each TCR beta cDNA library carried unique molecular identifiers. T cells numbering about 1 to 11 million yielded 450,000 to 500,000 cDNA molecules. One entry per CDR3 protein, called by TCRdb with MiXCR from the PCR reads. The repertoire holds about 820,000 distinct CDR3 sequences, with around 53% as singletons. CDR3 length equals 13 residues. Trimming took off 0 bases at V and 7 bases at J, with 10 bases between the two ends. Regarding this clonotype: Antigen: not known.

The chain couples TRBV12-3 or TRBV12-4 to TRBJ2-7; a possible D gene is TRBD1 (6 bases). The TCR comes from a girl aged 10-17 years with multiple sclerosis. Sequenced input: blood. The CDR3 region has the DNA TGTGCCAGCAGTTTAGCGAACAGGGCTGAGCAGTACTTC. Translation: CASSLANRAEQYF.